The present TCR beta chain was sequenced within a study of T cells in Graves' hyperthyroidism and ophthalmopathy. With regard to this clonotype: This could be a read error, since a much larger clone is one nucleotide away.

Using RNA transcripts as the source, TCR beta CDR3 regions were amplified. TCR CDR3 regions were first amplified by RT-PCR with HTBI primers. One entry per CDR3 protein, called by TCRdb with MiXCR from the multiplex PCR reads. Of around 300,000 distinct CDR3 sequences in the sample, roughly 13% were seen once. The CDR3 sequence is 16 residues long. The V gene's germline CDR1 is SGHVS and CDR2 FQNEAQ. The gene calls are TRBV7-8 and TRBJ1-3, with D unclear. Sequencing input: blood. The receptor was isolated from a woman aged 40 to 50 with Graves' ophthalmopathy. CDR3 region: CASSVTVEGSGNIIYF. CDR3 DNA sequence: TGTGCCAGCAGCGTTACTGTTGAGGGCTCTGGAAACATCATATATTTT. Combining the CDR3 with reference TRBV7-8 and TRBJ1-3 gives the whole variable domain GAGVSQSPRYKVAKRGQDVALRCDPISGHVSLFWYQQALGQGPEFLTYFQNEAQLDKSGLPSDRFFAERPEGSVSTLKIQRTQQEDSAVYLCASSVTVEGSGNIIYFGEGSWLTVV.